Shown below are 22 T cell receptor beta chains from a single sample sequenced in a study of T cell changes during pregnancy in multiple sclerosis (dated by TCRdb to about 2019). Library generation was performed with the immunoSEQ multiplex PCR assay. TCRdb re-hosts the immuneACCESS table, in-frame sequences only. Its copies lack some clones; in the studies checked, an unresolved V gene accounts for under half of them, and the cause for the rest is not known. Present in this sample are roughly 79,000 clones, around nine tenths of which were seen just once. The ten largest clones capture 0.35% to 0.45% of the sample. The sample consisted of CD4+ T cells from peripheral blood mononuclear cells, taken before pregnancy. All receptors come from a female donor with multiple sclerosis, enrolled in a pregnancy study.

The rearrangement uses TRBV18 and TRBJ2-1, with D possibly TRBD1 on 5 matching bases. V was clipped by 6 bases and J by 7 bases, with 13 bases between them. This CDR3 comprises 13 residues. Germline lookup yields CDR1 KGHSH and CDR2 LQKENI. The DNA of the CDR3 is TGTGCCAGCTCGTACAGCAGGGCGAATGAGCAGTTCTTC. Its protein product is CASSYSRANEQFF.

This clone came up a few times. The V call is TRBV28, the J call TRBJ2-1; D may be TRBD2 (5 bases). Between the trimmed V and J ends, which lost 9 bases and 5 bases, there was a span of 11 bases. The CDR3 has 12 residues. CDR1 is MDHEN, CDR2 SYDVKM, per germline. The CDR3 DNA follows: TGTGCCAGTCGGGAACTTCACAATGAGCAGTTCTTC. It encodes CASRELHNEQFF.

V is TRBV7-7 and J is TRBJ2-2; 9 bases agree with TRBD1. V trimming: 5 bases; J trimming: 4 bases; junction bases outside the gene matches: 2. CDR3 size: 14 residues. The germline V gene encodes CDR1 SSHAT and CDR2 FNYEAQ (reference sequence). The CDR3: CASSGDRVTGELFF. CDR3 bases: TGTGCCAGCAGCGGGGACAGGGTCACCGGGGAGCTGTTTTTT.

V is TRBV6-5 and J is TRBJ2-1; D is perhaps TRBD1 (6 bases). The CDR3 is 15 residues long. Trimming shortened V by 0 bases and J by 5 bases, and 11 bases separated the two germline ends. CDR1 and CDR2 from the germline V gene are MNHEY and SVGAGI. The CDR3 region is CASSYSQGRNNEQFF. The DNA for the CDR3 is TGTGCCAGCAGTTACTCGCAGGGGCGAAACAATGAGCAGTTCTTC.

The chain is built from TRBV7-2 and TRBJ2-7; 7 nucleotides line up with TRBD1. In germline, CDR1 is SGHTA, CDR2 FQGNSA. Losses at the gene ends were 6 bases for V and 6 bases for J; bases not matched to a gene: 14. The CDR3 is made up of 15 amino acids. The CDR3, as DNA: TGTGCCAGCAGTCCCGATAGGGGACAGCTCGTCGAGCAGTACTTC. Amino acids: CASSPDRGQLVEQYF.

The V call is TRBV19, the J call TRBJ1-5, with 7 bases lining up with TRBD1. In germline, CDR1 is LNHDA, CDR2 SQIVND (reference sequence). The V gene end was trimmed by 2 bases and the J gene end by 6 bases; junction bases not matched to a gene: 4. The length of the CDR3 is 14 residues. CDR3 residues: CASSIQGGSQPQHF. The CDR3 DNA reads TGTGCCAGTAGTATACAGGGGGGATCTCAGCCCCAGCATTTT.

The chain is built from TRBV7-9 and TRBJ2-3; the match to TRBD2 covers 14 bases. With 5 bases clipped from V and 1 base from J, the junction kept 2 bases outside the gene matches. CDR3 length: 16 amino acids. Germline CDR1 and CDR2: SEHNR and FQNEAQ (reference sequence). CDR3 amino acids: CASSKGLAGGTDTQYF. DNA for the CDR3: TGTGCCAGCAGCAAGGGACTAGCGGGGGGCACAGATACGCAGTATTTT.

V gene TRBV7-9 combines with J gene TRBJ1-4; 8 positions match TRBD1. The germline CDR1 and CDR2 sequences are SEHNR and FQNEAQ (reference sequence). V shed 3 bases, J shed 0 bases, and the junction held 3 bases outside the gene matches. The CDR3 spans 16 residues. The DNA of the CDR3 is TGTGCCAGCAGCTTCGGACAGGGTACAACTAATGAAAAACTGTTTTTT. It translates to CASSFGQGTTNEKLFF.

The chain has TRBV4-2 and TRBJ2-1; maybe TRBD2 (7 bases). The CDR3 has 17 residues. V was clipped by 1 base and J by 0 bases, with 13 bases between them. From germline, CDR1 is LGHNA and CDR2 YNFKEQ. This CDR3 reads CASSQAGGGSSYNEQFF. The DNA for the CDR3 is TGTGCCAGCAGCCAAGCGGGGGGCGGGAGCTCCTACAATGAGCAGTTCTTC.

The chain joins TRBV5-6 to TRBJ2-5; TRBD2 matches 7 bases. V was clipped by 1 base and J by 5 bases; unmatched bases: 2. Looked up from germline, CDR1 is SGHDT and CDR2 is YYEEEE. This CDR3 is built from 13 residues. CDR3 protein: CASSLRGGETQYF. For the CDR3, the DNA is TGTGCCAGCAGCTTGAGGGGAGGGGAGACCCAGTACTTC.

The gene calls are TRBV29-1 and TRBJ1-2; TRBD1 is a possible D gene (6 bases). Looked up from germline, CDR1 is SQVTM and CDR2 is ANQGSEA. The CDR3 is 13 amino acids. The germline V and J ends were trimmed by 5 bases and 3 bases, with 13 bases remaining between them. CDR3 loop: CSVKQGVDYGYTF. The CDR3 DNA follows: TGCAGCGTTAAACAGGGAGTAGACTATGGCTACACCTTC.

This chain's CDR3 is CASSGWGGNEKLFF. CDR3 bases: TGTGCCAGCAGCGGGTGGGGGGGAAATGAAAAACTGTTTTTT. The chain employs TRBV9 and TRBJ1-4; TRBD1 might be the D (5 bases). The V gene lost 3 bases and the J gene lost 5 bases, with 11 bases spanning the gap. Per germline, CDR1 SGDLS and CDR2 YYNGEE. The CDR3 has 14 residues.

The chain couples TRBV14 to TRBJ2-1; D call uncertain. The CDR3 is made up of 11 amino acids. V was pared by 6 bases and J by 9 bases, with 9 bases between. Germline V gene data show CDR1 as SGHDN and CDR2 as FVKESK. The CDR3 spells CASSQATEQFF. CDR3 nucleotide sequence: TGTGCCAGCAGTCAGGCCACTGAGCAGTTCTTC.

This chain joins TRBV27 and TRBJ1-1; tentatively, D is TRBD1 (5 bases). This CDR3 has 15 amino acids. Germline V gene data show CDR1 as MNHEY and CDR2 as SMNVEV (reference sequence). V was clipped by 4 bases and J by 7 bases, with 19 bases between them. The CDR3 DNA is TGTGCCAGCAGTTCGGTTGGGCAGGGTCTCGGTGAAGCTTTCTTT. This gives the protein CASSSVGQGLGEAFF.

The rearrangement joins TRBV27 to TRBJ1-2; D is unresolved. Between the trimmed V and J ends, which lost 6 bases and 3 bases, there was a span of 11 bases. Germline loops: CDR1 MNHEY, CDR2 SMNVEV (reference sequence). The CDR3 runs 13 residues. This CDR3 reads CASRETDHYGYTF. The DNA for the CDR3 is TGTGCCAGCAGGGAGACTGATCACTATGGCTACACCTTC.

V is TRBV19 and J is TRBJ2-7, with D possibly matching TRBD1 (6 bases). CDR3 size: 13 residues. Germline CDR1 is LNHDA and CDR2 is SQIVND (reference sequence). Trimming took off 5 bases at V and 4 bases at J, with 12 bases between the two ends. In DNA, the CDR3 is TGTGCCAGTAGTGGACAGACTATTTACGAGCAGTACTTC. Translated, it gives CASSGQTIYEQYF.

The chain carries TRBV10-2 and TRBJ1-1, with 8 nucleotides matching TRBD1. The CDR3 consists of 12 residues. The V and J ends lost 4 bases and 9 bases, in that order; junction bases with no gene match: 4. CDR1 is WSHSY, CDR2 SAAADI, per germline. CDR3 DNA: TGCGCCAGCAGTGGTCAGGGGGCACAAGCTTTCTTT. Its translation: CASSGQGAQAFF.

The chain is built from TRBV5-4 and TRBJ2-3, with D possibly being TRBD1 (6 bases). Germline CDR1 reads SGHNT; CDR2 reads YYREEE (reference sequence). With 5 bases removed from V and 2 bases from J, the gap between germline ends came to 12 bases. The CDR3 extends over 14 amino acids. Written as DNA, the CDR3 is TGTGCCAGCAGTCTGACAGGCTTCACAGATACGCAGTATTTT. Residues: CASSLTGFTDTQYF.

V is TRBV14 and J is TRBJ2-7; possibly TRBD2 for D (5 bases). V lost 4 bases and J 9 bases, leaving 16 bases between the germline ends. CDR3 length: 13 amino acids. CDR1 and CDR2 from the germline V gene are SGHDN and FVKESK. The CDR3 sequence is CASSPSGVAGQYF. The CDR3 DNA reads TGTGCCAGCAGCCCCTCCGGGGTAGCAGGGCAGTACTTC.

V gene TRBV28 combines with J gene TRBJ1-6; 9 bases match TRBD1. This CDR3 is built from 14 residues. V was clipped by 4 bases and J by 10 bases; unmatched bases: 5. The germline V gene has CDR1 MDHEN and CDR2 SYDVKM. The CDR3 nucleotides are TGTGCCAGCAGTTCAACAGGGGGCCGGTCACCCCTCCACTTT. Amino acids: CASSSTGGRSPLHF.

The rearrangement links TRBV15 to TRBJ2-7; maybe TRBD2 (7 bases). Germline V gene lookup returns CDR1 LNHNV and CDR2 YYDKDF (reference sequence). V was clipped by 1 base and J by 7 bases, with 17 bases between them. This CDR3 spans 15 amino acids. CDR3 sequence reads: CATSRVRGLGGEQYF. The CDR3 DNA follows: TGTGCCACCAGCAGAGTTCGGGGGCTGGGGGGGGAGCAGTACTTC.

The chain combines TRBV7-8 with TRBJ1-5; TRBD1 agrees at 10 bases. Trimming cost V 6 bases and J 7 bases; bases outside gene matches: 9. Germline CDR1 is SGHVS and CDR2 is FQNEAQ. The CDR3 has 15 amino acids. The CDR3 region has the DNA TGTGCCAGCAGTCGGGACAGGGGCGTGATACAGCCCCAGCATTTT. This gives the protein CASSRDRGVIQPQHF. Looking up the rest from reference TRBV7-8 and TRBJ1-5 gives the full variable domain: GAGVSQSPRYKVAKRGQDVALRCDPISGHVSLFWYQQALGQGPEFLTYFQNEAQLDKSGLPSDRFFAERPEGSVSTLKIQRTQQEDSAVYLCASSRDRGVIQPQHFGDGTRLSIL.